This T cell receptor beta chain derives from a study of blood T cell repertoires in COVID-19. About the research overall: Sites across the United States, Italy and Spain contributed samples from acute and convalescent COVID-19. The analysed material was cDNA or gDNA that came from T cells, B-cell-depleted T cells, or PBMCs.

V lost 1 base, J lost 4 bases, and 16 bases lay in between. Germline V gene lookup returns CDR1 SSHAT and CDR2 FNYEAQ (reference sequence). The CDR3 sequence is 16 residues long. Authors' processing steps: Researchers report that nucleated cell counts were estimated from reference gene primer amplification. Method: immunoSEQ multiplex PCR; TCRdb's copy keeps in-frame clones and lacks some. That table furnishes V, J and clone size, whereas the DNA furnished D and trimming. The table records 75,000 or so clones, 84% of them present only once. The origin of this receptor is a man aged 45-65 years with acute or convalescent COVID-19. V is TRBV7-7 and J is TRBJ2-5, with a possible D match to TRBD1 (6 bases). The material sequenced was peripheral blood. CDR3 sequence reads: CASSLGRQVTGETQYF. In nucleotides, the CDR3 is TGTGCCAGCAGCTTAGGTAGACAGGTAACAGGAGAGACCCAGTACTTC.